The entry that follows covers one T cell receptor beta chain sequence. Its cognate antigen is unknown. This entry belongs to a study of CD8 T cells in ankylosing spondylitis. Construction of TCR beta libraries was performed using quantitative 5'-RACE with molecular barcodes. TCRdb re-called the 5' RACE reads through MiXCR, storing one row per CDR3 protein. The sample includes hundreds of thousands of distinct CDR3 sequences, more than 20% of them seen just once. The CDR3 sequence is 15 residues long. Germline-derived CDR1 and CDR2 are SEHNR and FQNEAQ (reference sequence). Between the trimmed V and J ends, which lost 5 bases and 3 bases, there was a span of 17 bases. Study results and limitations: Blood from ankylosing spondylitis patients appeared to carry a characteristic roughly 8-variant TCR beta motif. Relatively scarce in peripheral blood, disease-linked clones were CD8+. Significant enrichment of disease-linked clones was reported in matched ankylosing spondylitis synovial fluid.

V and J are TRBV7-9 and TRBJ2-7; the D gene is possibly TRBD2 (6 bases). The TCR comes from a male donor with ankylosing spondylitis or in good health (not recorded which). What was sequenced was blood, either unsorted or a sorted T cell fraction (not recorded which). The CDR3 here is CASSDGTANVYEQYF. In DNA, the CDR3 is TGTGCCAGCAGCGACGGGACTGCGAACGTCTACGAGCAGTACTTC.